Listed here are 22 T cell receptor beta chains from one sample, sequenced in a study of OX40 agonist ivuxolimab in advanced cancers. Repertoires were generated with immunoSEQ multiplex PCR, while TCRdb's copy carries only in-frame clones and drops some. The repertoire holds 30,000 or so clones, around 85% seen once, with roughly 15% in the top ten. This specimen was CD4+ or CD8+ T cells sorted from blood, taken in a trial of the OX40 agonist ivuxolimab. These receptors were collected from an adult with an advanced solid tumor such as melanoma, head and neck, liver or kidney cancer.

This clone has just a few counts. CDR3 nucleotides: TGTGCCAGCAGTTTATTACAGGGACATAATTCACCCCTCCACTTT. Residues: CASSLLQGHNSPLHF. This rearrangement joins TRBV28 to TRBJ1-6, with a tentative D call TRBD1 (6 bases). V was clipped by 1 base and J by 5 bases, with 9 bases between them. The length of the CDR3 is 15 residues. Germline CDR1 and CDR2: MDHEN and SYDVKM.

The chain employs TRBV28 and TRBJ1-6; no clear D. The CDR3 totals 19 residues. Trimming took off 5 bases at V and 3 bases at J, with 23 bases between the two ends. CDR1 is MDHEN and CDR2 is SYDVKM in the germline V gene. In DNA form, the CDR3 reads TGTGCCAGCAGTCTTCCACCCGACGGGTATTTTTTCTATAATTCACCCCTCCACTTT. It encodes CASSLPPDGYFFYNSPLHF.

A few counts support this clone. The J gene is TRBJ2-7, the V gene TRBV6-5; TRBD1 is a possible D gene (6 bases). Germline-derived CDR1 and CDR2 are MNHEY and SVGAGI. V lost 0 bases, J lost 4 bases, and 10 bases lay in between. This CDR3 comprises 14 residues. CDR3: CASSYSRGPYEQYF. In nucleotides, the CDR3 is TGTGCCAGCAGTTACTCCAGGGGACCTTACGAGCAGTACTTC.

The chain is built from TRBV28 and TRBJ1-3, with TRBD1 identical over 9 bases. The CDR3 is made up of 18 amino acids. After removal of 6 bases from V and 2 bases from J, the junction contained 14 bases not matched to a gene. The V gene's germline CDR1 is MDHEN and CDR2 SYDVKM. The CDR3 region is CASSQVPGTGKPGNTIYF. DNA of the CDR3: TGTGCCAGCAGCCAAGTCCCCGGGACAGGGAAGCCTGGAAACACCATATATTTT. Looking up the rest from reference TRBV28 and TRBJ1-3 gives the full variable domain: DVKVTQSSRYLVKRTGEKVFLECVQDMDHENMFWYRQDPGLGLRLIYFSYDVKMKEKGDIPEGYSVSREKKERFSLILESASTNQTSMYLCASSQVPGTGKPGNTIYFGEGSWLTVV.

This clone turned up a few times. The rearrangement links TRBV4-1 to TRBJ2-1; D is unclear. The V and J ends lost 1 base and 5 bases respectively, with 9 bases between them. This CDR3 has 14 amino acids. Germline lookup yields CDR1 MGHRA and CDR2 YSYEKL. The CDR3, as DNA: TGCGCCAGCAGCCAAGGTGGGTCTCACAATGAGCAGTTCTTC. Translated, it gives CASSQGGSHNEQFF.

The V gene is TRBV18, the J gene TRBJ1-5, with D uncertain. V lost 4 bases and J lost 0, with 7 bases in between. Germline lookup yields CDR1 KGHSH and CDR2 LQKENI. CDR3 length: 14 amino acids. The CDR3 spells CASSLADSNQPQHF. The CDR3 DNA is TGTGCCAGCTCACTTGCAGATAGCAATCAGCCCCAGCATTTT.

The chain is built from TRBV25-1 and TRBJ1-5; D is unresolved. V lost 1 base and J lost 2, with 9 bases in between. Per germline, CDR1 MGHDK and CDR2 SYGVNS. The CDR3 sequence is 15 residues long. The CDR3 spells CASSESGSGNQPQHF. The CDR3 DNA is TGTGCCAGCAGTGAATCGGGGAGCGGCAATCAGCCCCAGCATTTT.

V gene TRBV7-3 combines with J gene TRBJ1-5; D gene uncertain. Germline V gene sequence: CDR1 SGHTA, CDR2 FQGTGA. V lost 2 bases and J lost 4, with 6 bases in between. The CDR3 covers 13 residues. The CDR3 nucleotides read TGTGCCAGCAGCTTATCCCCTAATCAGCCCCAGCATTTT. Its translation: CASSLSPNQPQHF.

This rearrangement joins TRBV7-9 to TRBJ2-5, with 11 bases that match TRBD1. Trimming took 0 bases from V and 4 from J; bases not matched to a gene: 1. Germline loops: CDR1 SEHNR, CDR2 FQNEAQ (reference sequence). This CDR3 comprises 15 residues. The CDR3 loop is CASSLAGTGGETQYF. The CDR3 nucleotides read TGTGCCAGCAGCTTAGCGGGGACAGGGGGAGAGACCCAGTACTTC.

The chain combines TRBV6-5 with TRBJ2-2; no clear D. V was cut by 0 bases and J by 2 bases, with 7 bases left in between. Per the germline V gene, CDR1 is MNHEY and CDR2 is SVGAGI. The CDR3 extends over 15 amino acids. CDR3 DNA sequence: TGTGCCAGCAGTTACTCGACGGCAAACACCGGGGAGCTGTTTTTT. This translates into CASSYSTANTGELFF.

The chain employs TRBV6-6 and TRBJ2-7, with unresolved D. V was pared by 0 bases and J by 6 bases, with 18 bases between. The CDR3 spans 16 residues. Germline V gene sequence: CDR1 MNHNY, CDR2 SVGAGI (reference sequence). The CDR3 DNA reads TGTGCCAGCAGTTACTCGATGATGGTTCAAGGGTCCGAGCAGTACTTC. Amino acids: CASSYSMMVQGSEQYF.

The chain combines TRBV7-9 with TRBJ2-1; 12 bases match TRBD2. Looked up from germline, CDR1 is SEHNR and CDR2 is FQNEAQ (reference sequence). The CDR3 loop spans 15 amino acids. J gave up 8 bases and V 4 bases, and 6 bases lay outside the gene matches. CDR3 sequence reads: CASSSTSGGPHEQFF. CDR3 bases: TGTGCCAGCAGCTCGACTAGCGGGGGTCCCCATGAGCAGTTCTTC.

The chain carries TRBV15 and TRBJ2-4; D unresolved. The CDR3 is 11 residues long. V shed 9 bases and J shed 5 bases, with 8 bases lying between them. Germline V CDR1 and CDR2: LNHNV, YYDKDF (reference sequence). CDR3 sequence (DNA): TGTGCCACACTCAGCGAAAACATTCAGTACTTC. Residues: CATLSENIQYF.

This chain connects TRBV7-3 to TRBJ2-1, with 7 bases aligning to TRBD1. From germline, CDR1 is SGHTA and CDR2 FQGTGA. Trimming took 8 bases from V and 8 from J; bases not matched to a gene: 18. This CDR3 region has 16 residues. The CDR3 protein is CASARGIGGTRHEQFF. The CDR3 coding sequence is TGTGCCAGCGCCCGAGGCATAGGGGGCACTCGCCATGAGCAGTTCTTC.

V is TRBV2 and J is TRBJ2-3; D is ambiguous. CDR3 length equals 13 residues. Per the germline V gene, CDR1 is SNHLY and CDR2 is FYNNEI. The V gene lost 4 bases and the J gene lost 2 bases, with 7 bases spanning the gap. CDR3 sequence: CASSVLHTDTQYF. CDR3 bases: TGTGCCAGCAGTGTCCTGCACACAGATACGCAGTATTTT. The full variable domain, in which reference TRBV2 and TRBJ2-3 provide the parts outside the CDR3, is EPEVTQTPSHQVTQMGQEVILRCVPISNHLYFYWYRQILGQKVEFLVSFYNNEISEKSEIFDDQFSVERPDGSNFTLKIRSTKLEDSAMYFCASSVLHTDTQYFGPGTRLTVL.

V is TRBV19 and J is TRBJ1-5; no definite D call. CDR3 length: 13 amino acids. The germline V gene encodes CDR1 LNHDA and CDR2 SQIVND (reference sequence). The V end lost 7 bases, the J end lost 3 bases, and 10 bases lay between the germline ends. CDR3 in amino acids: CASTRGHNQPQHF. The CDR3 DNA follows: TGTGCCAGTACGAGAGGGCACAATCAGCCCCAGCATTTT.

J is TRBJ1-5 and V is TRBV6-1; D is unclear. Per germline, CDR1 MNHNS and CDR2 SASEGT. The germline V and J ends were trimmed by 10 bases and 0 bases, with 16 bases remaining between them. The CDR3 is made up of 15 amino acids. DNA of the CDR3: TGTGCCACCCAAACCAACTGGGTTAGCAATCAGCCCCAGCATTTT. Translated, it gives CATQTNWVSNQPQHF.

The chain combines TRBV7-6 with TRBJ1-3; D not certain. This CDR3 contains 22 residues. Deletions cut 0 bases from V and 0 bases from J, with 27 bases between. Germline values: CDR1 SGHVS, CDR2 FNYEAQ. The CDR3 coding sequence is TGTGCCAGCAGCTTAGCCGATACCCCCGGACGTGAGCAGGTCAGCTCTGGAAACACCATATATTTT. Translating gives CASSLADTPGREQVSSGNTIYF.

This clone was detected only a few times. This sample includes further DNA sequences coding for the same CDR3. CDR3 sequence (DNA): TGTGCCAGCACCCTAGGGTGGGGGAATCAGCCCCAGCATTTT. The encoded protein is CASTLGWGNQPQHF. V is TRBV28 and J is TRBJ1-5; the D gene is possibly TRBD1 (5 bases). The germline CDR1 and CDR2 sequences are MDHEN and SYDVKM. Trimming removed 7 bases from V and 4 bases from J, with 14 bases in between. There are 14 residues in the CDR3.

The V call is TRBV5-1, the J call TRBJ2-3, with D tentatively TRBD1 (7 bases). CDR3 size: 15 residues. Per the germline V gene, CDR1 is SGHRS and CDR2 is YFSETQ. Trimming stripped 4 bases from V and 4 bases from J, with 16 bases between. The CDR3 DNA sequence: TGCGCCAGCAGCCCGGGACAGTGGGGGGCAGATACGCAGTATTTT. Translated: CASSPGQWGADTQYF.

V usage is TRBV30 and J usage is TRBJ2-2, with unresolved D. Germline-derived CDR1 and CDR2 are GTSNPN and SVGIG (reference sequence). V lost 2 bases and J lost 1, with 5 bases in between. The CDR3 runs to 13 residues. In nucleotides, the CDR3 is TGTGCCTGGAGTTACGGGAACACCGGGGAGCTGTTTTTT. Protein product: CAWSYGNTGELFF.

V is TRBV30 and J is TRBJ1-2, with D perhaps TRBD1 (5 bases). The CDR3 sequence is 12 residues long. Trimming pared 0 bases from V and 9 bases from J, leaving 11 bases between. CDR1 and CDR2 from the germline V gene are GTSNPN and SVGIG (reference sequence). The CDR3 DNA reads as TGTGCCTGGAGTGTTGGGGGGGTTAGCTACACCTTC. It yields the protein CAWSVGGVSYTF.